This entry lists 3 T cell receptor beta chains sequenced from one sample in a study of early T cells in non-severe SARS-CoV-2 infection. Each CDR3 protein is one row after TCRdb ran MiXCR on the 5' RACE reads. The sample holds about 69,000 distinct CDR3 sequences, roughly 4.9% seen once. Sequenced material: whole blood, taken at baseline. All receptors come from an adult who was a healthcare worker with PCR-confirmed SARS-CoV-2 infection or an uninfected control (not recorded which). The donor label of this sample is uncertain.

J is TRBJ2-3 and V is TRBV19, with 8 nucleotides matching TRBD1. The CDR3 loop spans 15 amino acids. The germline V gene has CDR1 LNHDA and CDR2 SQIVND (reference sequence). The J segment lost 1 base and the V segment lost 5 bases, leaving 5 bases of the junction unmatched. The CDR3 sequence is CASSSGTGRTDTQYF. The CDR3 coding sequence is TGTGCCAGTAGTTCGGGGACAGGCCGCACAGATACGCAGTATTTT.

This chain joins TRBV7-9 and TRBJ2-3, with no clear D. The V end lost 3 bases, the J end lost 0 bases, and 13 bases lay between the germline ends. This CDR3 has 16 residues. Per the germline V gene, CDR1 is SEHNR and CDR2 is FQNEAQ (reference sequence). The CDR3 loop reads CASSLADTPSTDTQYF. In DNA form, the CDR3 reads TGTGCCAGCAGCTTGGCAGACACACCTAGCACAGATACGCAGTATTTT.

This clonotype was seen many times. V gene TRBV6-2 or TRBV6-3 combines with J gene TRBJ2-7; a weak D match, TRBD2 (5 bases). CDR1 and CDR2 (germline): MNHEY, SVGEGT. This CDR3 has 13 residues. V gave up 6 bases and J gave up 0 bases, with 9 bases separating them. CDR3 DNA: TGTGCCAGCAGCAGAGGGTCCTCCTACGAGCAGTACTTC. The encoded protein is CASSRGSSYEQYF.